What follows describes a single T cell receptor (beta chain). The germline gives CDR1 SGHRS, CDR2 YFSETQ. J lost 7 bases, V lost 0 bases, and 6 bases had no gene match. The CDR3 has 14 amino acids. Donors included only healthy HIV-negative adults lacking recent acute infections or vaccinations. This entry belongs to a study of shared clonotypes between healthy human individuals. Sorted-subset replicate PCRs used approximately 200 ng of genomic DNA. This amount corresponded to about 30,000 T cell genomes. Assay used: immunoSEQ multiplex PCR; TCRdb lists only in-frame clones, some missing. This table holds about 2.4 million clones, 93% found once.

The TCR originated in a man between 18 and 29 years old in good health. Some clones in this sample may be carry-over from other donors' samples. V usage is TRBV5-1 and J usage is TRBJ1-1; 7 bases are shared with TRBD1. Material for sequencing was naive CD4+ T cells from PBMCs. Subset specified: CD45RA+ positively selected. The CDR3 protein is CASSLATGRDEAFF. CDR3 sequence (DNA): TGCGCCAGCAGCTTGGCGACAGGGAGGGATGAAGCTTTCTTT. The whole variable domain, remainder taken from reference TRBV5-1 and TRBJ1-1, is KAGVTQTPRYLIKTRGQQVTLSCSPISGHRSVSWYQQTPGQGLQFLFEYFSETQRNKGNFPGRFSGRQFSNSRSEMNVSTLELGDSALYLCASSLATGRDEAFFGQGTRLTVV.